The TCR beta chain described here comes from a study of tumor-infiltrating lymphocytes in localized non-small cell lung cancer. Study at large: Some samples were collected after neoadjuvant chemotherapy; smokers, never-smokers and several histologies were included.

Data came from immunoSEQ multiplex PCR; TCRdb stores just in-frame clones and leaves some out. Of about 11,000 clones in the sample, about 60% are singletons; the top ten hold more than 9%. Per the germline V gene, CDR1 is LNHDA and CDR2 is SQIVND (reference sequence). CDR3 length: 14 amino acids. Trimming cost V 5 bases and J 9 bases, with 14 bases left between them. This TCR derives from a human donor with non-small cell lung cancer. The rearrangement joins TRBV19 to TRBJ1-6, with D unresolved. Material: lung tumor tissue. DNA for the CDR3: TGTGCCAGTAGTTTTCTGGACGGGTCTTCACCCCTCCACTTT. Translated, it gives CASSFLDGSSPLHF.